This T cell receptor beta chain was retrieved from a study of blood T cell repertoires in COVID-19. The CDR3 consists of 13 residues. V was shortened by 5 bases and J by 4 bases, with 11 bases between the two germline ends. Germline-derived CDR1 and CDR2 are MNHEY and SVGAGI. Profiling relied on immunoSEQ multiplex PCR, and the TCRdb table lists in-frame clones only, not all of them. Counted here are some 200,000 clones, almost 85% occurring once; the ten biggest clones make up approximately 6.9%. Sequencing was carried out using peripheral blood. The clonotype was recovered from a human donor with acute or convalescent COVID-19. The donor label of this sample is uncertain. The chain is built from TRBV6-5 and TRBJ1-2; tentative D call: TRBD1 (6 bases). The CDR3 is CASSRGRGYGYTF. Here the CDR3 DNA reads TGTGCCAGCAGTCGGGGCAGGGGCTATGGCTACACCTTC.